Below are 7 T cell receptor beta chains sequenced from a single sample in a study of identical twins (dated by TCRdb to the mid-2010s). Libraries were constructed by 5' RACE. Instrument on record: Illumina HiSeq 2000. TCRdb applied fastp at Q25 and MiXCR to the public reads, then kept only in-frame beta chains. Here each entry gathers all rows of one CDR3 protein and keeps the most common genes and DNA. Counted in this sample were over 200,000 distinct CDR3 sequences; 6.5% of them appeared once. The ten largest make up approximately 15% of the sample. The sample also formed part of further work on T cells expressing NK-cell markers.

The sample was CD8+ T cells sorted from blood. All receptors come from a woman between 18 and 29 years old in good health.

This clonotype has a count of ten or more. The chain carries TRBV12-3 or TRBV12-4 and TRBJ1-1; tentatively, D is TRBD1 (5 bases). V was cut by 6 bases and J by 1 base, with 9 bases left in between. This CDR3 contains 13 residues. The CDR3 nucleotides read TGTGCCAGCAGCCACGGGGGGAACACTGAAGCTTTCTTT. Encoded protein: CASSHGGNTEAFF.

This clonotype turned up a few times. The V call is TRBV3-1, the J call TRBJ1-1; weak D call: TRBD1 (5 bases). The ends were cut back, 0 bases at V and 1 base at J, with 12 bases in the middle. The CDR3 totals 16 residues. From germline, CDR1 is LGHDT and CDR2 YNNKEL (reference sequence). CDR3 in amino acids: CASSQEKGSTNTEAFF. The CDR3 DNA reads TGTGCCAGCAGCCAAGAAAAGGGGTCGACGAACACTGAAGCTTTCTTT.

This clonotype was observed at least ten times. V and J are TRBV7-8 and TRBJ1-1; no clear D. V dropped 2 bases and J dropped 4 bases, with 23 bases sitting between them. The CDR3 runs 18 residues. Germline V CDR1 and CDR2: SGHVS, FQNEAQ. This CDR3 reads CASSLLVGSVGIGTEAFF. CDR3 nucleotides: TGTGCCAGCAGCTTATTAGTAGGATCTGTGGGGATTGGCACTGAAGCTTTCTTT. The variable domain in full, completed from reference TRBV7-8 and TRBJ1-1, reads GAGVSQSPRYKVAKRGQDVALRCDPISGHVSLFWYQQALGQGPEFLTYFQNEAQLDKSGLPSDRFFAERPEGSVSTLKIQRTQQEDSAVYLCASSLLVGSVGIGTEAFFGQGTRLTVV.

This clonotype was found a few times. Since no conserved phenylalanine or tryptophan closes the CDR3, a read error is the likely cause. This rearrangement joins TRBV19 to TRBJ2-6; no clear D. The germline V gene encodes CDR1 LNHDA and CDR2 SQIVND (reference sequence). This CDR3 region has 15 residues. Trimming shortened V by 4 bases and J by 0 bases, and 7 bases separated the two germline ends. CDR3 sequence reads: CASSNDVSGANVLTL. CDR3 sequence (DNA): TGTGCCAGTAGTAATGACGTCTCTGGGGCCAACGTCCTGACTCTC.

This clonotype was counted a few times. The rearrangement links TRBV7-6 to TRBJ2-7; D assignment may be TRBD1 or TRBD2 (5 bases each). The CDR3 extends over 14 amino acids. With 3 bases removed from V and 3 bases from J, the gap between germline ends came to 12 bases. The V gene's germline CDR1 is SGHVS and CDR2 FNYEAQ. CDR3 region: CASSLGPDSYEQYF. CDR3 nucleotide sequence: TGTGCCAGCAGCTTGGGACCAGACAGCTACGAGCAGTACTTC.

The chain employs TRBV20-1 and TRBJ2-1, with D possibly TRBD1 on 5 matching bases. The CDR3 has 12 residues. CDR1 and CDR2 from the germline V gene are DFQATT and SNEGSKA (reference sequence). The V gene lost 1 base and the J gene lost 8 bases, with 9 bases spanning the gap. As DNA, the CDR3 is TGCAGTGCTAGAGCAGAAGGGGATGAGCAGTTCTTC. Translation: CSARAEGDEQFF.

This clonotype was seen repeatedly, ten times or more. V and J are TRBV11-2 and TRBJ2-1; D gene ambiguous. Germline loops: CDR1 SGHAT, CDR2 FQNNGV. This CDR3 has 15 amino acids. With 4 bases removed from V and 0 bases from J, the gap between germline ends came to 10 bases. The CDR3 nucleotides are TGTGCCAGCAGCTCGACTCCACCCTCCTACAATGAGCAGTTCTTC. Its translation is CASSSTPPSYNEQFF.